The 25 T cell receptor beta chains below all came from one sample that was sequenced in a study of cytomegalovirus exposure and HLA in healthy donors. Primers for the PCR totalled 60 Vbeta and 13 Jbeta. Profiling relied on immunoSEQ multiplex PCR, and the TCRdb table lists in-frame clones only, not all of them. The listing records more than 90,000 clones. The source material was PBMCs. These receptors were taken from a young man in good health and CMV-seronegative.

The CDR3 bases are TGTGCCAGTAGCCCGCTTAGCTCCTACAATGAGCAGTTCTTC. Its protein product is CASSPLSSYNEQFF. This chain connects TRBV19 to TRBJ2-1; D not resolved. Trimming pared 6 bases from V and 0 bases from J, leaving 9 bases between. The germline gives CDR1 LNHDA, CDR2 SQIVND (reference sequence). The CDR3 contains 14 residues. Complete variable domain (other parts from reference TRBV19 and TRBJ2-1): DGGITQSPKYLFRKEGQNVTLSCEQNLNHDAMYWYRQDPGQGLRLIYYSQIVNDFQKGDIAEGYSVSREKKESFPLTVTSAQKNPTAFYLCASSPLSSYNEQFFGPGTRLTVL.

The chain has TRBV7-2 and TRBJ2-5, with 8 bases lining up with TRBD2. J gave up 7 bases and V 5 bases, and 9 bases lay outside the gene matches. Germline-derived CDR1 and CDR2 are SGHTA and FQGNSA. The CDR3 is made up of 14 amino acids. The CDR3 protein is CASSAAGEYGTQYF. The CDR3, as DNA: TGTGCCAGCAGCGCAGCGGGGGAGTATGGGACCCAGTACTTC.

The chain recombines TRBV5-4 with TRBJ1-2, with D possibly matching TRBD1 (6 bases). Trimming left V 5 bases short and J 4 bases short, with 9 bases between. CDR3 length: 12 residues. The V gene's germline CDR1 is SGHNT and CDR2 YYREEE (reference sequence). The CDR3 nucleotides are TGTGCCAGCAGTCGGGACACCTATGGCTACACCTTC. It yields the protein CASSRDTYGYTF.

The rearrangement joins TRBV7-9 to TRBJ2-7; 8 bases match TRBD1. Germline V gene data show CDR1 as SEHNR and CDR2 as FQNEAQ (reference sequence). With V trimmed by 3 bases and J by 3 bases, 1 base remained unmatched. CDR3 length: 13 residues. The CDR3 region has the DNA TGTGCCAGCAGCTTTGGACAGGGCTACGAGCAGTACTTC. Translating gives CASSFGQGYEQYF.

CDR3 protein: CASSASPGNQPQHF. CDR3 bases: TGTGCCAGCTCCGCCAGCCCGGGGAATCAGCCCCAGCATTTT. This rearrangement joins TRBV6-1 to TRBJ1-5, with D unresolved. The ends were cut back, 8 bases at V and 4 bases at J, with 15 bases in the middle. Germline loops: CDR1 MNHNS, CDR2 SASEGT. The CDR3 is made up of 14 amino acids.

This chain uses TRBV7-2 with TRBJ2-7; TRBD2 matches 9 bases. The V segment lost 3 bases and the J segment 3 bases; nucleotides outside the gene matches: 9. The CDR3 contains 16 residues. Germline CDR1 reads SGHTA; CDR2 reads FQGNSA. In DNA, the CDR3 is TGTGCCAGCAGCTTCGGGGCTAGCGGGGCGTACTACGAGCAGTACTTC. It specifies CASSFGASGAYYEQYF.

V usage is TRBV6-5 and J usage is TRBJ1-1; weak D call: TRBD1 (5 bases). V gave up 0 bases and J gave up 6 bases, with 8 bases separating them. The CDR3 loop spans 13 amino acids. CDR1 and CDR2 (germline): MNHEY, SVGAGI. The CDR3 DNA reads as TGTGCCAGCAGTTACTCGATAGGGGCTGAAGCTTTCTTT. Translated: CASSYSIGAEAFF.

The chain is built from TRBV19 and TRBJ2-6; 16 bases are a match to TRBD2. CDR1 LNHDA and CDR2 SQIVND come from the germline V gene (reference sequence). This CDR3 contains 20 residues. V gave up 6 bases and J gave up 4 bases; unmatched junction bases: 12. The chain's CDR3 is CASSPLGTSGGAGGANVLTF. In DNA, the CDR3 is TGTGCCAGTAGCCCCCTCGGGACTAGCGGGGGGGCGGGGGGGGCCAACGTCCTGACTTTC. Supplemented by reference TRBV19 and TRBJ2-6, the full variable domain reads DGGITQSPKYLFRKEGQNVTLSCEQNLNHDAMYWYRQDPGQGLRLIYYSQIVNDFQKGDIAEGYSVSREKKESFPLTVTSAQKNPTAFYLCASSPLGTSGGAGGANVLTFGAGSRLTVL.

The V call is TRBV4-3, the J call TRBJ2-2, with a tentative D call TRBD2 (7 bases). The germline V and J ends were trimmed by 1 base and 5 bases, with 17 bases remaining between them. This CDR3 has 17 residues. CDR1 is LGHNA and CDR2 is YSLEER in the germline V gene. The CDR3 protein is CASSQGGGGQRTGELFF. The CDR3 nucleotides read TGCGCCAGCAGCCAAGGAGGGGGGGGGCAGCGAACCGGGGAGCTGTTTTTT.

The chain links TRBV5-1 to TRBJ1-2; no definite D call. V lost 5 bases and J 9 bases, leaving 14 bases between the germline ends. The CDR3 loop spans 12 amino acids. The germline V gene has CDR1 SGHRS and CDR2 YFSETQ. CDR3 amino acids: CASSGERSSYTF. CDR3 DNA sequence: TGCGCCAGCAGTGGTGAACGGAGTAGCTACACCTTC.

The chain links TRBV5-6 to TRBJ2-3; D is ambiguous. V was pared by 0 bases and J by 4 bases, with 3 bases between. This CDR3 contains 12 residues. Per the germline V gene, CDR1 is SGHDT and CDR2 is YYEEEE. CDR3 sequence reads: CASSLVADTQYF. CDR3 DNA sequence: TGTGCCAGCAGCTTGGTAGCAGATACGCAGTATTTT.

The V call is TRBV27, the J call TRBJ2-7, with 9 bases fitting TRBD2. V shed 6 bases and J 4 bases; nucleotides not matched to a gene: 7. The CDR3 contains 14 residues. The V gene's germline CDR1 is MNHEY and CDR2 SMNVEV (reference sequence). The CDR3, as DNA: TGTGCCAGCAGGCGTATGGCGGGGGGGTACGAGCAGTACTTC. Encoded protein: CASRRMAGGYEQYF.

V is TRBV4-3 and J is TRBJ1-6, with D possibly being TRBD1 (5 bases). The germline V gene encodes CDR1 LGHNA and CDR2 YSLEER. The CDR3 runs to 16 residues. Trimming took 0 bases from V and 10 from J, leaving 16 bases between them. The CDR3 nucleotides are TGCGCCAGCAGCCAAGACCCCGCAGGGATTGGGTCACCCCTCCACTTT. Its protein is CASSQDPAGIGSPLHF.

V gene TRBV9 combines with J gene TRBJ1-4; D is possibly TRBD1 (5 bases). Germline assignment: CDR1 SGDLS and CDR2 YYNGEE. V lost 4 bases, J lost 4 bases, and 14 bases lay in between. The CDR3 spans 15 residues. The CDR3 region is CASSLTGTLNEKLFF. The CDR3 region has the DNA TGTGCCAGCAGCTTAACCGGGACTCTTAATGAAAAACTGTTTTTT. Together with reference TRBV9 and TRBJ1-4, the CDR3 gives the full variable domain: DSGVTQTPKHLITATGQRVTLRCSPRSGDLSVYWYQQSLDQGLQFLIQYYNGEERAKGNILERFSAQQFPDLHSELNLSSLELGDSALYFCASSLTGTLNEKLFFGSGTQLSVL.

The rearrangement uses TRBV7-9 and TRBJ1-1; 7 bases match TRBD1. CDR1 is SEHNR and CDR2 is FQNEAQ in the germline V gene (reference sequence). The CDR3 sequence is 16 residues long. The ends lost 5 bases at V and 1 base at J; junction bases unmatched: 10. CDR3 DNA sequence: TGTGCCAGCAGCCAATTCCTCGGACAGGAGAACACTGAAGCTTTCTTT. Its protein product is CASSQFLGQENTEAFF.

The chain couples TRBV7-9 to TRBJ1-6; D ambiguous. The ends were cut back, 3 bases at V and 10 bases at J, with 7 bases in the middle. The CDR3 is 12 residues long. From germline, CDR1 is SEHNR and CDR2 FQNEAQ (reference sequence). CDR3 nucleotides: TGTGCCAGCAGCTTCGGTGCCTCACCCCTCCACTTT. Its protein is CASSFGASPLHF.

The chain combines TRBV7-2 with TRBJ2-5; D gene ambiguous. Per the germline V gene, CDR1 is SGHTA and CDR2 is FQGNSA. Trimming took 5 bases from V and 4 from J, leaving 17 bases between them. There are 15 residues in the CDR3. CDR3 in DNA: TGTGCCAGCAGCCCGCCCGGCGGCTCGCCAGAGACCCAGTACTTC. Translated, it gives CASSPPGGSPETQYF.

Of note for this clone: At the DNA level, this CDR3 is encoded by other sequences in the same sample as well. V usage is TRBV19 and J usage is TRBJ1-2, with 12 bases matching TRBD1. CDR3 size: 15 residues. V gave up 7 bases and J gave up 9 bases; unmatched junction bases: 12. CDR1 and CDR2 (germline): LNHDA, SQIVND (reference sequence). CDR3 bases: TGTGCCAGTACCGCGCAGTTGGGGACAGGGGGCCGCTACACCTTC. Translating gives CASTAQLGTGGRYTF. Full variable domain (remainder filled in from reference TRBV19 and TRBJ1-2): DGGITQSPKYLFRKEGQNVTLSCEQNLNHDAMYWYRQDPGQGLRLIYYSQIVNDFQKGDIAEGYSVSREKKESFPLTVTSAQKNPTAFYLCASTAQLGTGGRYTFGSGTRLTVV.

The chain links TRBV7-2 to TRBJ2-3; TRBD2 is a possible D gene (5 bases). The CDR3 has 16 residues. Deletions cut 5 bases from V and 0 bases from J, with 15 bases between. The germline gives CDR1 SGHTA, CDR2 FQGNSA. The CDR3 sequence: CASSQASITSTDTQYF. For the CDR3, the DNA is TGTGCCAGCAGCCAAGCTAGCATAACTAGCACAGATACGCAGTATTTT.

A remark on this clone: This same CDR3 is encoded by further DNA sequences in the sample. This chain connects TRBV18 to TRBJ2-5; 8 nucleotides match TRBD1. The germline V gene has CDR1 KGHSH and CDR2 LQKENI. The CDR3 runs 14 residues. V dropped 3 bases and J dropped 4; count of bases not matched to a gene: 4. The CDR3 nucleotides are TGTGCCAGCTCACCGGACAGGGCGGGAGAGACCCAGTACTTC. Amino acid sequence: CASSPDRAGETQYF. Based on the CDR3 plus reference TRBV18 and TRBJ2-5, the full variable domain is NAGVMQNPRHLVRRRGQEARLRCSPMKGHSHVYWYRQLPEEGLKFMVYLQKENIIDESGMPKERFSAEFPKEGPSILRIQQVVRGDSAAYFCASSPDRAGETQYFGPGTRLLVL.

V usage is TRBV18 and J usage is TRBJ1-1; 9 bases match TRBD1. The CDR3 contains 14 residues. V shed 3 bases and J 4 bases; nucleotides not matched to a gene: 3. Germline values: CDR1 KGHSH, CDR2 LQKENI. CDR3 sequence reads: CASSPSTGGTEAFF. CDR3 coding DNA: TGTGCCAGCTCACCGTCGACAGGGGGCACTGAAGCTTTCTTT.

The chain links TRBV2 to TRBJ2-6; no definite D call. CDR1 and CDR2 (germline): SNHLY, FYNNEI. The CDR3 is made up of 13 amino acids. Trimming stripped 8 bases from V and 1 base from J, with 6 bases between. This CDR3 reads CASLMSGANVLTF. In nucleotides, the CDR3 is TGTGCCAGCCTAATGTCTGGGGCCAACGTCCTGACTTTC.

V usage is TRBV19 and J usage is TRBJ2-1; 9 nucleotides match TRBD2. Germline V lookup: CDR1 LNHDA, CDR2 SQIVND (reference sequence). With V trimmed by 1 base and J by 6 bases, 1 base remained unmatched. CDR3 length: 14 residues. The CDR3 bases are TGTGCCAGTAGTATAGGGCGGGGGGGCAATGAGCAGTTCTTC. Protein sequence: CASSIGRGGNEQFF. Drawing the rest from reference TRBV19 and TRBJ2-1, the complete variable domain is DGGITQSPKYLFRKEGQNVTLSCEQNLNHDAMYWYRQDPGQGLRLIYYSQIVNDFQKGDIAEGYSVSREKKESFPLTVTSAQKNPTAFYLCASSIGRGGNEQFFGPGTRLTVL.

The rearrangement uses TRBV27 and TRBJ2-1; D possibly corresponds to TRBD2 (7 bases). Trimming pared 4 bases from V and 6 bases from J, leaving 16 bases between. Germline V CDR1 and CDR2: MNHEY, SMNVEV (reference sequence). The CDR3 extends over 15 amino acids. CDR3 nucleotides: TGTGCCAGCAGTTCGGCGGGGGCTGGGGTCAATGAGCAGTTCTTC. As protein: CASSSAGAGVNEQFF.

The chain uses TRBV4-3 and TRBJ1-6; D remains unclear. The CDR3 sequence is 14 residues long. Looked up from germline, CDR1 is LGHNA and CDR2 is YSLEER. V shed 0 bases and J shed 7 bases, with 7 bases lying between them. DNA of the CDR3: TGCGCCAGCAGCCAAGAATATAGCAATTCACCCCTCCACTTT. Residues: CASSQEYSNSPLHF.